This T cell receptor beta chain stems from a study of blood T cell repertoires in COVID-19. Study details: Samples representing acute and convalescent COVID-19 were sourced from the United States, Italy and Spain. In each case, the material was cDNA or gDNA derived from T cells, B-cell-depleted T cells, or PBMCs.

Per the original data handling: Amplified reference gene primers provided the basis for estimating nucleated cell counts. Sequencing was performed with immunoSEQ multiplex PCR; in TCRdb, only in-frame clones are kept and a portion is missing. V, J and clone size were drawn from that table, and D and trimming were deduced from the DNA. The sample has 250,000 to 300,000 clones, roughly 84% seen once. The CDR3 runs 14 residues. Germline CDR1 reads LNHDA; CDR2 reads SQIVND (reference sequence). Trimming removed 1 base from V and 8 bases from J; junction bases left unmatched: 6. Sequenced: peripheral blood. This chain links TRBV19 with TRBJ1-2; 8 positions match TRBD1. The source is a woman aged 18-29 years with acute or convalescent COVID-19. The CDR3 DNA sequence: TGTGCCAGTAGTATAGGAGACAGGGGCCCGGGCTACACCTTC. Amino acid sequence: CASSIGDRGPGYTF.